These T cell receptor beta chains were read from a single sample in a study of T cell repertoires in cytomegalovirus infection. MiXCR, run by TCRdb on the reads, gives a single entry per CDR3 protein. The sample lists approximately 250,000 distinct CDR3 sequences, 20% to 25% occurring once. Sequencing was carried out using CD8+ T cells from PBMCs. All receptors derive from a human donor in good health (CMV status not recorded). Some clones in this sample may be carry-over from other donors' samples. CDR3s include the opening cysteine and the closing phenylalanine or tryptophan. Fields, in order: D gene, V gene, J gene, clone size, CDR3 protein, CDR3 DNA. D genes are given only for firm matches. Some rows mark clone size as missing; the rest say once, few, many or name a class of expanded clone.

-,TRBV5-4,TRBJ1-6,many,CASSPDLGGYGSPLHF,TGTGCCAGCAGCCCGGATCTGGGTGGCTACGGGTCACCCCTCCACTTT
TRBD1,TRBV12-3/TRBV12-4,TRBJ1-1,many,CASSPGTVNTEAFF,TGTGCCAGCAGTCCCGGGACAGTGAACACTGAAGCTTTCTTT
-,TRBV9,TRBJ1-1,-,CASSVGGGGSEAFF,TGTGCCAGCAGCGTAGGTGGGGGCGGTTCTGAAGCTTTCTTT
-,TRBV7-3,TRBJ2-2,few,CASSPKTANTGELFF,TGTGCCAGCAGCCCCAAGACAGCGAACACCGGGGAGCTGTTTTTT
-,TRBV7-9,TRBJ1-4,many,CASSLEGFREKLFF,TGTGCCAGCAGCTTAGAAGGGTTCCGCGAAAAACTGTTTTTT
-,TRBV2,TRBJ1-4,-,CASRGGNEKLFF,TGTGCCAGCCGAGGGGGTAATGAAAAACTGTTTTTT
TRBD1,TRBV24-1,TRBJ2-5,-,CATSVGTGVETQYF,TGTGCCACCAGTGTGGGGACAGGAGTAGAGACCCAGTACTTC
-,TRBV6-5,TRBJ1-3,few,CASRLATGNTIYF,TGTGCCAGCAGGTTGGCAACTGGAAACACCATATATTTT
TRBD1,TRBV2,TRBJ2-3,few,CASSLTGGVTDTQYF,TGTGCCAGCAGTCTGACAGGGGGCGTCACAGATACGCAGTATTTT
-,TRBV6-6,TRBJ2-7,-,CASSYSDRSNYEQYF,TGTGCCAGCAGTTACTCGGACAGAAGCAACTACGAGCAGTACTTC
-,TRBV2,TRBJ2-1,-,CASSDLSALGRDEQFF,TGTGCCAGCAGTGACCTCTCCGCTTTAGGACGGGATGAGCAGTTCTTC
TRBD1,TRBV2,TRBJ2-3,-,CASSEPGQGSTDTQYF,TGTGCCAGCAGTGAACCTGGACAGGGTAGTACAGATACGCAGTATTTT
-,TRBV28,TRBJ2-2,few,CASSWGLLTGELFF,TGTGCCAGCAGTTGGGGACTTCTCACCGGGGAGCTGTTTTTT
-,TRBV28,TRBJ1-3,-,CASSLPPGSGNTIYF,TGTGCCAGCAGTTTACCGCCAGGCTCTGGAAACACCATATATTTT
-,TRBV27,TRBJ2-2,few,CASSFATGELFF,TGTGCCAGCAGTTTTGCGACCGGGGAGCTGTTTTTT
TRBD1,TRBV7-9,TRBJ1-1,-,CASSLPGGFEAFF,TGTGCCAGCAGCTTACCAGGGGGCTTTGAAGCTTTCTTT
-,TRBV7-6,TRBJ1-1,-,CASSLAWGGSEAFF,TGTGCCAGCAGCTTAGCGTGGGGCGGGTCTGAAGCTTTCTTT
TRBD2,TRBV2,TRBJ2-3,few,CASSEGTSALDTQYF,TGTGCCAGCAGTGAAGGGACTAGCGCATTAGATACGCAGTATTTT
-,TRBV12-3/TRBV12-4,TRBJ2-3,many,CASSPHRPNTDTQYF,TGTGCCAGCAGTCCCCACAGGCCGAACACAGATACGCAGTATTTT
TRBD2,TRBV7-8,TRBJ2-5,many,CASSPTSGGLETQYF,TGTGCCAGCAGCCCCACTAGCGGGGGTCTGGAGACCCAGTACTTC
-,TRBV20-1,TRBJ2-7,-,CSAAGAPHYEQYF,TGCAGTGCGGCAGGTGCGCCCCACTACGAGCAGTACTTC
TRBD1,TRBV6-1,TRBJ1-1,many,CASSAPWDREGEAFF,TGTGCCAGCAGTGCCCCCTGGGACAGGGAAGGTGAAGCTTTCTTT
-,TRBV7-8,TRBJ2-2,few,CASSQGQNTGELFF,TGTGCCAGCAGCCAGGGACAGAACACCGGGGAGCTGTTTTTT
TRBD2,TRBV19,TRBJ2-1,many,CASRTSGTYNEQFF,TGTGCCAGTAGAACTAGCGGCACCTACAATGAGCAGTTCTTC
-,TRBV7-4,TRBJ2-2,-,CAHFARDSNTGELFF,TGTGCACACTTTGCACGAGATTCTAACACCGGGGAGCTGTTTTTT
TRBD2,TRBV28,TRBJ2-1,-,CASSLSGGGYYNEQFF,TGTGCCAGCAGTTTATCGGGAGGCGGGTATTACAATGAGCAGTTCTTC
TRBD1,TRBV7-8,TRBJ2-7,many,CASSQGTGWAYEQYF,TGTGCCAGCAGCCAGGGGACAGGGTGGGCCTACGAGCAGTACTTC
-,TRBV5-4,TRBJ1-1,-,CASSLKIGLKLPGTEAFF,TGTGCCAGCAGCCTGAAGATAGGGCTAAAGCTGCCGGGCACTGAAGCTTTCTTT
TRBD1,TRBV7-3,TRBJ1-5,-,CASSHLRKTGNQPQHF,TGTGCCAGCAGCCACCTGAGGAAGACAGGGAATCAGCCCCAGCATTTT
-,TRBV28,TRBJ2-3,few,CASSFAGGQSTDTQYF,TGTGCCAGCAGTTTCGCCGGAGGACAGAGCACAGATACGCAGTATTTT
-,TRBV7-6,TRBJ2-7,-,CASSGGPAETSYEQYF,TGTGCCAGCAGCGGTGGCCCTGCAGAAACCTCCTACGAGCAGTACTTC
-,TRBV2,TRBJ2-3,few,CASSEDRRGHTDTQYF,TGTGCCAGCAGTGAAGACAGGCGGGGGCACACAGATACGCAGTATTTT
-,TRBV6-4,TRBJ2-3,few,CASSDGGPGDTQYF,TGTGCCAGCAGTGACGGGGGACCGGGGGATACGCAGTATTTT
-,TRBV19,TRBJ1-1,-,CASTDPGQGNTEAFF,TGTGCCAGTACCGATCCCGGGCAGGGGAACACTGAAGCTTTCTTT
TRBD1,TRBV4-1,TRBJ2-7,-,CASSRVGQSSYEQYF,TGCGCCAGCAGCCGAGTGGGACAGAGCTCCTACGAGCAGTACTTC
TRBD1,TRBV6-4,TRBJ2-1,few,CASRDRGVIEQFF,TGTGCCAGCCGGGACAGGGGAGTAATTGAGCAGTTCTTC
-,TRBV7-3,TRBJ2-3,many,CASSLTGNKPDTQYF,TGTGCCAGCAGCTTAACCGGGAATAAGCCAGATACGCAGTATTTT
-,TRBV5-5,TRBJ1-1,many,CASIARDTMNTEAFF,TGTGCCAGCATCGCCCGGGACACGATGAACACTGAAGCTTTCTTT
-,TRBV7-2,TRBJ2-7,many,CASSLTGNDYEQYF,TGTGCCAGCAGCTTAACAGGGAACGATTACGAGCAGTACTTC
-,TRBV20-1,TRBJ1-5,-,CSARGWNQPQHF,TGCAGTGCCCGGGGCTGGAATCAGCCCCAGCATTTT
TRBD1,TRBV7-6,TRBJ2-1,many,CASSGIEGQATPGHYNEQFF,TGTGCCAGCAGCGGTATAGAGGGACAGGCCACCCCTGGGCACTACAATGAGCAGTTCTTC
-,TRBV28,TRBJ2-7,few,CASSPRGGHSYEQYF,TGTGCCAGCAGTCCCCGAGGGGGGCACTCCTACGAGCAGTACTTC
-,TRBV20-1,TRBJ1-6,-,CSAILSRDTPNSPLHF,TGCAGTGCTATCCTTAGCCGGGACACCCCTAATTCACCCCTCCACTTT
TRBD1,TRBV11-2,TRBJ2-4,-,CASSSLGQAELLSAKNIQYF,TGTGCCAGCAGCTCCTTAGGACAGGCAGAACTTCTTTCTGCCAAAAACATTCAGTACTTC
-,TRBV7-4,TRBJ2-1,-,CASSPDRAGYNEQFF,TGTGCCAGCAGCCCTGACAGGGCGGGGTACAATGAGCAGTTCTTC
TRBD1,TRBV25-1,TRBJ1-6,-,CASSDRDRGRLEAESPLHF,TGTGCCAGCAGTGACCGGGACAGGGGGCGTTTGGAGGCAGAATCACCCCTCCACTTT
-,TRBV2,TRBJ2-5,few,CASTSRGGPQETQYF,TGTGCCAGCACCAGCAGGGGGGGACCACAAGAGACCCAGTACTTC
-,TRBV29-1,TRBJ2-2,-,CSVEFGRGTGELFF,TGCAGCGTTGAATTCGGACGAGGCACCGGGGAGCTGTTTTTT
TRBD1,TRBV29-1,TRBJ2-2,-,CSARTGGTGELFF,TGCAGCGCCCGTACAGGGGGCACCGGGGAGCTGTTTTTT
-,TRBV19,TRBJ2-2,once,CASSPFLATGELFF,TGTGCCAGTAGTCCCTTCCTAGCGACCGGGGAGCTGTTTTTT
TRBD2,TRBV29-1,TRBJ2-3,-,CSVDGLAGRGDTQYF,TGCAGCGTTGACGGACTAGCGGGGAGGGGAGATACGCAGTATTTT
-,TRBV27,TRBJ2-7,few,CASSLGFMGSYEQYF,TGTGCCAGCAGTCTGGGTTTCATGGGGTCCTACGAGCAGTACTTC
-,TRBV6-8,TRBJ1-1,few,CASSYRAGGNTEAFF,TGTGCCAGCAGTTACCGGGCGGGGGGAAACACTGAAGCTTTCTTT